This TCR beta chain was captured by sequencing in a study of cytomegalovirus exposure and HLA in healthy donors. Across the whole study: An early data release held some 89 million unique TCRs from HLA-typed donors.

PCR used 60 Vbeta primers and 13 Jbeta primers. Some clones are missing from TCRdb's copy, which holds only in-frame ones; the method was immunoSEQ multiplex PCR. This sample carries 210,000 or so clones, 75% to 80% of them seen once, and the ten largest clones take approximately 2.1%. Material for sequencing was PBMCs. The receptor was isolated from a woman in her thirties in good health and CMV-seropositive.

CDR3 region: CASSFSQTRDYGYTF. The CDR3 nucleotides read TGTGCCAGCAGCTTTTCACAGACTAGAGACTATGGCTACACCTTC. This chain uses TRBV5-4 with TRBJ1-2, with no clear D. The germline gives CDR1 SGHNT, CDR2 YYREEE (reference sequence). The CDR3 spans 15 residues. Deletions cut 2 bases from V and 3 bases from J, with 14 bases between.